These 10 T cell receptor beta chains originate from one sample sequenced in a study of T cell clones after liver transplantation. TCRdb keeps only in-frame clones here, not all; method: immunoSEQ multiplex PCR. The sample contains tens of thousands of clones, 80% to 95% of which appear only once. The sequencing here drew on CD4+ T cells from blood, taken roughly 26 months after liver transplant. These receptors all stem from a human patient who received a liver transplant. Some T cells here may be from the graft donor.

V and J are TRBV9 and TRBJ2-7; possibly TRBD2 for D (5 bases). The V gene's germline CDR1 is SGDLS and CDR2 YYNGEE. The CDR3 length is 15 residues. V shed 0 bases and J shed 0 bases, with 10 bases lying between them. In DNA, the CDR3 is TGTGCCAGCAGCGTAGGTTCCGGGGTCTCCTACGAGCAGTACTTC. It translates to CASSVGSGVSYEQYF.

J is TRBJ2-5 and V is TRBV10-2; tentatively, D is TRBD2 (6 bases). The germline V gene encodes CDR1 WSHSY and CDR2 SAAADI. V lost 8 bases, J lost 2 bases, and 12 bases lay in between. This CDR3 is 13 amino acids long. CDR3 sequence: CASRRGMQETQYF. The CDR3 DNA sequence: TGCGCCAGCCGACGGGGGATGCAAGAGACCCAGTACTTC.

This clone turned up a few times. Other DNA sequences in this specimen translate into the identical CDR3. The rearrangement uses TRBV14 and TRBJ1-1; D is ambiguous. The CDR3 sequence is 14 residues long. V was cut by 4 bases and J by 2 bases, with 11 bases left in between. Germline CDR1 SGHDN, CDR2 FVKESK. The CDR3 DNA sequence: TGTGCCAGCAGCCCCGAAACCCCAAACACTGAAGCTTTCTTT. Protein sequence: CASSPETPNTEAFF.

The J gene is TRBJ2-5, the V gene TRBV2, with 9 bases that match TRBD2. The CDR3 spans 19 residues. The ends lost 3 bases at V and 5 bases at J; junction bases unmatched: 19. Per germline, CDR1 SNHLY and CDR2 FYNNEI. CDR3 residues: CASSDGAVLAGRGRETQYF. Here the CDR3 DNA reads TGTGCCAGCAGTGACGGGGCAGTTCTAGCGGGAAGGGGGAGGGAGACCCAGTACTTC.

The CDR3 spells CASSFTSGNEQFF. In DNA form, the CDR3 reads TGCGCCAGCAGCTTTACTAGCGGGAATGAGCAGTTCTTC. V usage is TRBV5-1 and J usage is TRBJ2-1, with 9 nucleotides matching TRBD2. Germline CDR1 is SGHRS and CDR2 is YFSETQ. V was clipped by 2 bases and J by 7 bases; unmatched bases: 1. CDR3 length: 13 residues. The complete variable domain, with remaining parts taken from reference TRBV5-1 and TRBJ2-1, reads KAGVTQTPRYLIKTRGQQVTLSCSPISGHRSVSWYQQTPGQGLQFLFEYFSETQRNKGNFPGRFSGRQFSNSRSEMNVSTLELGDSALYLCASSFTSGNEQFFGPGTRLTVL.

V usage is TRBV5-8 and J usage is TRBJ1-3, with D perhaps TRBD1 (6 bases). V dropped 1 base and J dropped 1 base, with 9 bases sitting between them. CDR1 is SGHTS, CDR2 YDEGEE, per germline. This CDR3 has 15 amino acids. The CDR3 loop reads CASSLYRGSGNTIYF. The CDR3 DNA follows: TGTGCCAGCAGCTTGTATAGGGGGTCTGGAAACACCATATATTTT.

The gene calls are TRBV6-5 and TRBJ1-5, with D tentatively TRBD1 (5 bases). V lost 4 bases and J 1 base, leaving 11 bases between the germline ends. There are 15 residues in the CDR3. Germline V gives CDR1 MNHEY, CDR2 SVGAGI. The CDR3 DNA reads TGTGCCAGCAGTTCCCTCGGGGGGAGCAATCAGCCCCAGCATTTT. Protein sequence: CASSSLGGSNQPQHF.

The gene calls are TRBV18 and TRBJ2-6, with 7 bases aligning to TRBD1. The length of the CDR3 is 17 residues. The V gene's germline CDR1 is KGHSH and CDR2 LQKENI. V lost 4 bases to trimming and J lost 5 bases; unmatched junction nucleotides: 11. Here the CDR3 reads CASSRDSFNERANVLTF. In DNA, the CDR3 is TGTGCCAGCTCACGGGACAGCTTCAACGAAAGGGCCAACGTCCTGACTTTC.

This clone was detected once. The chain joins TRBV30 to TRBJ1-5; the match to TRBD1 covers 7 bases. J lost 4 bases, V lost 2 bases, and 14 bases had no gene match. Germline CDR1 is GTSNPN and CDR2 is SVGIG (reference sequence). This CDR3 spans 17 amino acids. The CDR3 here is CAWSTPIGNRGNQPQHF. The CDR3 nucleotides read TGTGCCTGGAGTACCCCAATTGGGAACAGGGGAAATCAGCCCCAGCATTTT.

The V gene is TRBV6-6, the J gene TRBJ2-5, with D unclear. Germline V gene data show CDR1 as MNHNY and CDR2 as SVGAGI (reference sequence). V was cut by 2 bases and J by 4 bases, with 8 bases left in between. The length of the CDR3 is 13 residues. The CDR3: CASSYSGSETQYF. The CDR3 nucleotides read TGTGCCAGCAGTTACAGTGGTTCAGAGACCCAGTACTTC.